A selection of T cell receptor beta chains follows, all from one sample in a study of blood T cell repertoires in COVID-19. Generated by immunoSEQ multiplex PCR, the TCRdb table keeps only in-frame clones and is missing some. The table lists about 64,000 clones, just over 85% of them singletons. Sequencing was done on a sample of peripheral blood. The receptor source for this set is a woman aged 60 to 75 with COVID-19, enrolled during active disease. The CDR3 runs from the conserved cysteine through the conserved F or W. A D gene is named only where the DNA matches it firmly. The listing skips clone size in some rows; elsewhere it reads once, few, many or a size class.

CDR3 protein: CASSLQPGGGNTIYF; CDR3 DNA: TGTGCCAGCAGTCTCCAGCCTGGAGGCGGAAACACCATATATTTT; D gene: -; J gene: TRBJ1-3; V gene: TRBV6-5; clone size: -
CDR3 protein: CASSQVAVGDEQFF; CDR3 DNA: TGTGCCAGTAGTCAGGTAGCGGTAGGGGATGAGCAGTTCTTC; D gene: -; J gene: TRBJ2-1; V gene: TRBV19; clone size: -
CDR3 protein: CASSYRGTDDEQYF; CDR3 DNA: TGTGCCAGCAGTTACCGGGGGACAGACGACGAGCAGTACTTC; D gene: -; J gene: TRBJ2-7; V gene: TRBV6-2/TRBV6-3; clone size: -
CDR3 protein: CASSLGTGGFGEQFF; CDR3 DNA: TGCGCCAGCAGCCTAGGGACAGGGGGCTTCGGTGAGCAGTTCTTC; D gene: TRBD1; J gene: TRBJ2-1; V gene: TRBV4-3; clone size: once
CDR3 protein: CASSLGAGLSYEQYF; CDR3 DNA: TGCGCCAGCAGCTTGGGGGCAGGCCTCTCCTACGAGCAGTACTTC; D gene: -; J gene: TRBJ2-7; V gene: TRBV5-1; clone size: -
CDR3 protein: CASSGAPYNEQFF; CDR3 DNA: TGTGCCAGCTCGGGGGCCCCTTACAATGAGCAGTTCTTC; D gene: -; J gene: TRBJ2-1; V gene: TRBV18; clone size: once
CDR3 protein: CASSLGPSQETQYF; CDR3 DNA: TGTGCCAGCAGCTTAGGGCCCTCCCAAGAGACCCAGTACTTC; D gene: -; J gene: TRBJ2-5; V gene: TRBV11-3; clone size: -
CDR3 protein: CASSLNFGQNSPLHF; CDR3 DNA: TGTGCCAGCAGTTTAAATTTTGGGCAGAATTCACCCCTCCACTTT; D gene: -; J gene: TRBJ1-6; V gene: TRBV27; clone size: -
CDR3 protein: CASSSSGRPLEDTQYF; CDR3 DNA: TGTGCCAGCAGTTCTTCCGGGAGGCCCTTAGAAGATACGCAGTATTTT; D gene: TRBD2; J gene: TRBJ2-3; V gene: TRBV6-2/TRBV6-3; clone size: few
CDR3 protein: CASTRGGIGNTIYF; CDR3 DNA: TGTGCCAGCACCCGGGGCGGGATTGGAAACACCATATATTTT; D gene: -; J gene: TRBJ1-3; V gene: TRBV6-5; clone size: -
CDR3 protein: CASSHSLGVTEAFF; CDR3 DNA: TGCGCCAGCAGCCATTCTCTAGGGGTTACTGAAGCTTTCTTT; D gene: -; J gene: TRBJ1-1; V gene: TRBV4-1; clone size: -
CDR3 protein: CAWSPGGSGNTIYF; CDR3 DNA: TGTGCCTGGAGCCCAGGGGGCAGCGGAAACACCATATATTTT; D gene: TRBD1; J gene: TRBJ1-3; V gene: TRBV30; clone size: -
CDR3 protein: CSVGGQGSEAFF; CDR3 DNA: TGCAGCGTTGGGGGGCAGGGTTCTGAAGCTTTCTTT; D gene: -; J gene: TRBJ1-1; V gene: TRBV29-1; clone size: -
CDR3 protein: CASSPQDLRVLDEQYF; CDR3 DNA: TGTGCCAGCAGCCCCCAAGACCTCAGGGTTCTCGACGAGCAGTACTTC; D gene: -; J gene: TRBJ2-7; V gene: TRBV9; clone size: -
CDR3 protein: CASSLGDRSGTPLHF; CDR3 DNA: TGTGCCAGCAGTTTAGGGGACAGGTCCGGGACACCCCTCCACTTT; D gene: TRBD1; J gene: TRBJ1-6; V gene: TRBV28; clone size: -
CDR3 protein: CASSLAPAGGQETQYF; CDR3 DNA: TGTGCCAGCAGCTTAGCGCCAGCGGGAGGGCAAGAGACCCAGTACTTC; D gene: TRBD2; J gene: TRBJ2-5; V gene: TRBV7-2; clone size: -